This TCR beta chain was recovered during a study of T-cell memory formation after mild COVID-19 (dated by TCRdb to about 2021). About the study as a whole: TCR sequence clusters from the two donors were found to be largely donor specific. T-cell clones expanding and contracting after mild COVID-19 in two donors were tracked by longitudinal TCRalpha and TCRbeta repertoire sequencing. The cohort was made up of two young adult volunteers, one female and one male, who were previously healthy. General study outcomes and caveats: The second-wave clones that peaked on day 37 were not confirmed to be SARS-CoV-2 specific. Contracting CD4+ clones turned up mainly in the CM and EM memory subsets, whereas EMRA was where CD8+ clones were enriched. Only two mild cases were covered in the study, and larger cohorts including severe cases with pre-infection samples were considered necessary. The detection of some responding clones in pre-infection memory suggests that pre-existing cross-reactive memory T cells joined the SARS-CoV-2 response. From day 15 to 85, contracting clones showed balanced CD4/CD8 phenotypes, whereas a second wave of clones that expanded from day 15 to 37 leaned towards CD4+.

Remarks on this clonotype: No cognate antigen has been identified for it. Base qualities are not at hand, and no much larger clone is one base apart.

The CDR3, from cysteine to phenylalanine, totals 16 residues. Only the CDR3 DNA stays, 48 bases, in frame from base 1. The germline V gene (reference sequence) sets CDR1 to DFQATT and CDR2 to SNEGSKA. Here V drops 1 base and J drops 2 bases, and the junction holds 4 bases not matched to any gene. For sequencing, an Illumina NovaSeq 6000 was employed. cDNA libraries for TCRalpha and TCRbeta were prepared by 5'RACE using constant-segment primers, with sample barcodes and unique molecular identifiers added. Trizol reagent was used to extract RNA from every sample. Libraries were amplified in two PCR steps, with a second sample barcode and Illumina TruSeq adapters added in the second step. Sequencing of libraries was performed on an Illumina NovaSeq with 2 x 150 bp paired-end reads. The original methods were these. Reads were demultiplexed and collapsed into UMI-guided consensus sequences with migec v1.2.7. With mixcr v2.1.11, UMI consensuses were aligned to TRA and TRB V and J templates and assembled into clonotypes. Clonotypes were classified as expanded or contracted when called significant by both edgeR and NoisET, with noise models trained on biological replicates. For edgeR calls, the cutoffs were a false discovery rate-adjusted p below 0.01 and a log2 fold-change threshold of 1. As an exploratory analysis of dynamics, max-normalized trajectories of the 1000 most abundant clonotypes were examined by PCA with hierarchical clustering. Each responding clone was given a CD4 or CD8 phenotype based on the CD4+ and CD8+ repertoires, which had been sequenced separately. The raw public reads went through TCRdb reprocessing: fastp at Q25, MiXCR clone calling, in-frame beta chains kept. Each CDR3 protein gets just one entry, which takes the most common genes and DNA from the rows behind it. The V and J calls come from TCRdb's annotation, not from the publication. Across this sample there are around 110,000 distinct CDR3 sequences, with about 17% seen only once. The top ten clones comprise less than 35% of the sample.

Ficoll-Paque density gradient centrifugation was the method used to isolate PBMCs. This receptor chain uses TRBV20-1 and TRBJ2-6, and TRBD1 aligns with 8 junction nucleotides. The TCR sequence derives from an adult woman who had mild COVID-19 (a few samples of this study predate the infection). The sample titles of this study are shuffled in the database, so cell type and time point are left out; the donor was told from shared clones. Sequenced material: PBMCs or a T cell subset sorted from them (not recorded which). The base sequence is TGCAGTGCTAGAGGGACAGGGACCCCTGGGGCCAACGTCCTGACTTTC. Translated, this is CSARGTGTPGANVLTF.